The clone carrying this TCR beta chain was observed once. The target antigen is unknown. CDR3 size: 15 residues. Deletions cut 4 bases from V and 0 bases from J, with 12 bases between. Germline loops: CDR1 SEHNR, CDR2 FQNEAQ (reference sequence). The record originates from a study of monozygotic twins with cystic fibrosis. Broader study findings: J usage was most co-twin-similar in 8 of 16 pairs, V in 13.

Produced via immunoSEQ multiplex PCR; TCRdb's table is partial and in-frame only. The sample lists 39,000 or so clones, 90% to 95% seen once, with 0.19% in the top ten. Material: blood. This clonotype originated in a boy aged 2 to 9 with cystic fibrosis. V usage is TRBV7-9 and J usage is TRBJ1-1; D not certain. This chain's CDR3 is CASSSPDGLNTEAFF. In DNA, the CDR3 is TGTGCCAGCAGCTCCCCTGACGGTTTGAACACTGAAGCTTTCTTT. The entire variable domain, with the rest obtained from reference TRBV7-9 and TRBJ1-1, is as follows: DTGVSQNPRHKITKRGQNVTFRCDPISEHNRLYWYRQTLGQGPEFLTYFQNEAQLEKSRLLSDRFSAERPKGSFSTLEIQRTEQGDSAMYLCASSSPDGLNTEAFFGQGTRLTVV.